This T cell receptor (beta chain) was profiled in a study of blood T cell repertoires in COVID-19. Looking at the study overall: COVID-19 samples from acute and convalescent phases originated in the United States, Italy and Spain. PBMCs, B-cell-depleted T cells, or T cells were the source of the cDNA or gDNA that made up the material.

CDR3 length: 17 amino acids. V gave up 2 bases and J gave up 3 bases; unmatched junction bases: 7. Source study methods: Amplification of reference gene primers provided the estimated nucleated cell counts. Data came from immunoSEQ multiplex PCR; TCRdb stores just in-frame clones and leaves some out. The DNA gave D and trimming, while V, J and clone size come from that table. This table holds 35,000 to 45,000 clones, roughly 87% found once. The chain links TRBV23-1 to TRBJ1-6, with TRBD1 identical over 7 bases. TRBV23-1 has ORF status, its function being uncertain. Sequenced input: peripheral blood. The TCR sequence derives from a man aged 55 to 69 with acute or convalescent COVID-19. CDR3 sequence reads: CASSQEDRRIYNSPLHF. The DNA of the CDR3 is TGCGCCAGCAGTCAAGAGGACAGGAGGATCTATAATTCACCCCTCCACTTT.